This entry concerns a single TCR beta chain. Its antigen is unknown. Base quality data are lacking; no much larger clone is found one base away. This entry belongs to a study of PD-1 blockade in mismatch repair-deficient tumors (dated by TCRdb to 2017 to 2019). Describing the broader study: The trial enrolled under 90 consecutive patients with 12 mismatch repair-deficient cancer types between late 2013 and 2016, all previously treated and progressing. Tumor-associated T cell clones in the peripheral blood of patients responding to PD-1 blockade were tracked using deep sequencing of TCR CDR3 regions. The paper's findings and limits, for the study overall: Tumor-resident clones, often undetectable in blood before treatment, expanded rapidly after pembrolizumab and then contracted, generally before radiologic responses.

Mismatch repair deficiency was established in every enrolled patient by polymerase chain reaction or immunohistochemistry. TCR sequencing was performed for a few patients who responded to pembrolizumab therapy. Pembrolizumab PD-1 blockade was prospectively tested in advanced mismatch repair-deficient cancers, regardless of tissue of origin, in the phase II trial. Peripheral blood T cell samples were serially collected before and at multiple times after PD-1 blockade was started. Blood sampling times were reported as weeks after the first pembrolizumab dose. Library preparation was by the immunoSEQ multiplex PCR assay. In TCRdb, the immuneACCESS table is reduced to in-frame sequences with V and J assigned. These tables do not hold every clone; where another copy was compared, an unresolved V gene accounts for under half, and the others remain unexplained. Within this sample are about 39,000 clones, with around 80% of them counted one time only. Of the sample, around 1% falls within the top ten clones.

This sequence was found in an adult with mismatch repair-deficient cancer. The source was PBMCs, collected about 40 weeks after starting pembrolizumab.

The CDR3 in this case is CAWNPRGLGNTIYF. The nucleotide sequence is given as TGTGCCTGGAACCCCCGGGGGTTGGGAAACACCATATATTTT. The chain is encoded by TRBV30 joined to TRBJ1-3, with TRBD1 as a weak D call on 5 bases. V sheds 4 bases and J sheds 4 bases, leaving 14 bases between their ends. Based on the germline V gene (reference sequence), the CDR1 and CDR2 sequences are GTSNPN and SVGIG. Including the terminal cysteine and phenylalanine, the CDR3 comprises 14 residues. Only the CDR3 DNA is retained, 42 bases long and in frame from the first base.